The following is a T cell receptor (beta chain) sequence with its context. Antigen specificity is unknown. The data are from a study of graft-versus-host responses after intestinal transplantation. Study context: All recipients were transplanted with multivisceral, liver-intestinal, or isolated intestinal grafts. Uniformly, recipients were administered anti-thymocyte globulin induction with subsequent tacrolimus and steroids for three to four years.

Study results and caveats: Present in recipient marrow, GvH clones included some that appeared first in ileum or blood. Allograft graft-versus-host to host-versus-graft clonal ratios ran high in patients with graft-donor T cell macrochimerism.

This CDR3 spans 15 amino acids. Germline CDR1 and CDR2: SNHLY and FYNNEI. The junction had 8 bases not matched to a gene; V was cut back by 7 bases and J by 5 bases. Only in-frame clones appear in the TCRdb table, and some are missing; sequencing was by immunoSEQ multiplex PCR. The table includes 70,000 or so clones, over 75% detected once. Sequenced here: unstimulated CD4+ T cells sorted from spleen or lymph node cells, sampled before transplant. The chain joins TRBV2 to TRBJ2-5; 12 bases agree with TRBD2. The sequence came from a human donor who was the organ donor for an intestinal transplant. CDR3 protein: CASNQLAGGFETQYF. DNA for the CDR3: TGTGCCAGCAACCAACTAGCGGGGGGCTTCGAGACCCAGTACTTC.